The 22 T cell receptor beta chains below come from one sample, sequenced in a study of technical replicates of blood from a handful of donors. Sequencing was performed with immunoSEQ multiplex PCR; in TCRdb, only in-frame clones are kept and a portion is missing. The table includes around 81,000 clones, approximately 96% detected once. Input material: T cells isolated from PBMCs. The source is a human donor in good health.

V usage is TRBV5-4 and J usage is TRBJ1-4, with D maybe TRBD1 (6 bases). CDR1 is SGHNT and CDR2 is YYREEE in the germline V gene (reference sequence). Trimming removed 2 bases at V and 8 bases at J, with 16 bases between. This CDR3 spans 15 amino acids. CDR3 residues: CASSLTGSIGEKLFF. CDR3 coding DNA: TGTGCCAGCAGCTTAACAGGGTCTATCGGGGAAAAACTGTTTTTT.

This clone is a singleton in its sample. This sequence joins TRBV5-6 and TRBJ2-3, with D perhaps TRBD2 (5 bases). V lost 5 bases to trimming and J lost 2 bases, with 18 bases between them. CDR1 is SGHDT and CDR2 is YYEEEE in the germline V gene. The CDR3 sequence is 16 residues long. DNA for the CDR3: TGTGCCAGCAGAGGGATTGGGAGCCTATACACAGATACGCAGTATTTT. The encoded protein is CASRGIGSLYTDTQYF.

The chain joins TRBV7-2 to TRBJ2-5; weak D call: TRBD1 (6 bases). V was trimmed by 1 base and J by 5 bases, leaving 23 bases between them. Germline V gene lookup returns CDR1 SGHTA and CDR2 FQGNSA. The CDR3 is made up of 18 amino acids. For the CDR3, the DNA is TGTGCCAGCAGCTTAGGATCCCGAAAAGGTACAGGGAAGGAGACCCAGTACTTC. Protein product: CASSLGSRKGTGKETQYF.

The CDR3 nucleotides are TGTGCCAGCAGTTATGTCGGGAAGGAGCAGTTCTTC. Translating gives CASSYVGKEQFF. The rearrangement joins TRBV6-6 to TRBJ2-1; D perhaps matches TRBD2 (5 bases). The germline gives CDR1 MNHNY, CDR2 SVGAGI (reference sequence). V was clipped by 3 bases and J by 10 bases, with 10 bases between them. The length of the CDR3 is 12 residues.

V and J are TRBV9 and TRBJ2-5; 15 bases map to TRBD2. The CDR3 is made up of 16 amino acids. V trimming: 3 bases; J trimming: 1 base; junction bases outside the gene matches: 1. CDR1 and CDR2 from the germline V gene are SGDLS and YYNGEE. The CDR3 sequence is CASSGGLAGGQETQYF. CDR3 nucleotides: TGTGCCAGCAGCGGGGGACTAGCGGGAGGCCAAGAGACCCAGTACTTC.

V gene TRBV9 combines with J gene TRBJ1-1; D remains unclear. Germline V gives CDR1 SGDLS, CDR2 YYNGEE. This CDR3 region has 13 residues. Trimming took 0 bases from V and 1 from J, leaving 4 bases between them. The CDR3 DNA follows: TGTGCCAGCAGCGTAGCTACGAACACTGAAGCTTTCTTT. Protein sequence: CASSVATNTEAFF.

This clone appeared once. The chain joins TRBV6-1 to TRBJ1-5; D is ambiguous. CDR1 MNHNS and CDR2 SASEGT come from the germline V gene. CDR3 length: 14 residues. V was pared by 6 bases and J by 2 bases, with 11 bases between. DNA for the CDR3: TGTGCCAGCAGACCCCCGGGAGGCAATCAGCCCCAGCATTTT. Protein product: CASRPPGGNQPQHF.

The chain recombines TRBV6-1 with TRBJ2-2; the match to TRBD1 covers 8 bases. This CDR3 contains 14 residues. The V gene's germline CDR1 is MNHNS and CDR2 SASEGT. V was pared by 8 bases and J by 5 bases, with 7 bases of the junction left unmatched. DNA for the CDR3: TGTGCCAGCCGGACACAGGGGGATACCGGGGAGCTGTTTTTT. It yields the protein CASRTQGDTGELFF.

The gene calls are TRBV27 and TRBJ2-6; possibly TRBD1 for D (6 bases). From germline, CDR1 is MNHEY and CDR2 SMNVEV (reference sequence). The CDR3 contains 18 residues. With 0 bases removed from V and 2 bases from J, the gap between germline ends came to 14 bases. The CDR3 region is CASSLSLSGETGANVLTF. The CDR3 DNA follows: TGTGCCAGCAGTTTATCGTTATCAGGGGAGACTGGGGCCAACGTCCTGACTTTC.

J is TRBJ2-7 and V is TRBV5-6, with a possible D match to TRBD1 (6 bases). The length of the CDR3 is 12 residues. Germline V lookup: CDR1 SGHDT, CDR2 YYEEEE. With 4 bases removed from V and 4 bases from J, the gap between germline ends came to 9 bases. CDR3 bases: TGTGCCAGCAGCACAGGGACATACGAGCAGTACTTC. Translating it yields CASSTGTYEQYF.

The chain carries TRBV7-9 and TRBJ1-1; D ambiguous. The ends were cut back, 4 bases at V and 11 bases at J, with 14 bases in the middle. Germline loops: CDR1 SEHNR, CDR2 FQNEAQ (reference sequence). CDR3 length equals 12 residues. The CDR3 sequence is CASSSPNRHAFF. The CDR3 nucleotides are TGTGCCAGCAGCTCCCCAAATAGACACGCTTTCTTT. Using reference TRBV7-9 and TRBJ1-1 for the parts outside the CDR3, the full variable domain is DTGVSQNPRHKITKRGQNVTFRCDPISEHNRLYWYRQTLGQGPEFLTYFQNEAQLEKSRLLSDRFSAERPKGSFSTLEIQRTEQGDSAMYLCASSSPNRHAFFGQGTRLTVV.

As DNA, the CDR3 is TGTGCCAGCAGTTCCCCGGGACAGGGGAGACACTATGGCTACACCTTC. Protein sequence: CASSSPGQGRHYGYTF. V is TRBV28 and J is TRBJ1-2, with 10 nucleotides matching TRBD1. The germline V gene has CDR1 MDHEN and CDR2 SYDVKM. This CDR3 comprises 16 residues. After removal of 4 bases from V and 3 bases from J, the junction contained 8 bases not matched to a gene.

This chain links TRBV28 with TRBJ2-7, with D unresolved. V was pared by 4 bases and J by 0 bases, with 10 bases between. Germline V gene lookup returns CDR1 MDHEN and CDR2 SYDVKM. This CDR3 spans 14 amino acids. The CDR3 DNA reads as TGTGCCAGCAGTTGGGCCTTAGGCTCCTACGAGCAGTACTTC. Translation: CASSWALGSYEQYF.

This clone was picked up one time. This chain uses TRBV30 with TRBJ1-2; D is unresolved. Germline CDR1 reads GTSNPN; CDR2 reads SVGIG (reference sequence). V was trimmed by 3 bases and J by 1 base, leaving 12 bases between them. This CDR3 has 14 amino acids. The CDR3 DNA reads as TGTGCCTGGAGGATAGCCGGGATTAACTATGGCTACACCTTC. Translated, it gives CAWRIAGINYGYTF.

This clone occurred a few times. CDR3 nucleotide sequence: TGTGCCAGCTCCCCAACATCCGGGGAGCTGTTTTTT. Protein sequence: CASSPTSGELFF. The chain is built from TRBV6-1 and TRBJ2-2; D gene ambiguous. Looked up from germline, CDR1 is MNHNS and CDR2 is SASEGT. V dropped 8 bases and J dropped 6 bases, with 10 bases sitting between them. This CDR3 contains 12 residues.

The chain couples TRBV6-4 to TRBJ1-2; a weak D match, TRBD1 (5 bases). Germline lookup yields CDR1 MRHNA and CDR2 SNTAGT. With 6 bases removed from V and 6 bases from J, the gap between germline ends came to 14 bases. The CDR3 is made up of 13 amino acids. CDR3 bases: TGTGCCAGCAGAAATCCGGGAGGGGATGGCTACACCTTC. Translation: CASRNPGGDGYTF.

The chain recombines TRBV9 with TRBJ1-2; D might be TRBD1 (6 bases). The CDR3 runs to 14 residues. Trimming cost V 4 bases and J 1 base, with 11 bases left between them. Germline CDR1 is SGDLS and CDR2 is YYNGEE. CDR3 bases: TGTGCCAGCAGCAGGACAGTCTTTAACTATGGCTACACCTTC. Its protein is CASSRTVFNYGYTF.

This rearrangement joins TRBV19 to TRBJ2-2; no clear D gene. V lost 5 bases, J lost 4 bases, and 8 bases lay in between. CDR1 and CDR2 (germline): LNHDA, SQIVND (reference sequence). The CDR3 is 13 residues long. CDR3 sequence: CASSVLSTGELFF. In nucleotides, the CDR3 is TGTGCCAGTAGTGTCCTGAGCACCGGGGAGCTGTTTTTT.

The chain combines TRBV6-1 with TRBJ2-5; D not certain. The CDR3 sequence is 13 residues long. The V gene lost 2 bases and the J gene lost 5 bases, with 9 bases spanning the gap. Per germline, CDR1 MNHNS and CDR2 SASEGT. CDR3 nucleotides: TGTGCCAGCAGTGAATGGAGCGTTGAGACCCAGTACTTC. Residues: CASSEWSVETQYF.

This chain uses TRBV9 with TRBJ2-1; TRBD2 matches at 13 bases. V lost 4 bases, J lost 0 bases, and 7 bases stayed unmatched. The CDR3 loop spans 18 amino acids. CDR1 is SGDLS, CDR2 YYNGEE, per germline. This CDR3 is CASSHQLAGGSSYNEQFF. The CDR3 nucleotides read TGTGCCAGCAGCCATCAACTAGCGGGAGGGAGCTCCTACAATGAGCAGTTCTTC.

V gene TRBV5-1 combines with J gene TRBJ2-3; 12 nucleotides match TRBD2. Trimming took 4 bases from V and 0 from J; bases not matched to a gene: 12. The germline V gene has CDR1 SGHRS and CDR2 YFSETQ. This CDR3 comprises 19 residues. The CDR3 bases are TGCGCCAGCAGCCCCCCCGCGAGGACTAGCGGGGCCAGCACAGATACGCAGTATTTT. Encoded protein: CASSPPARTSGASTDTQYF.

The V call is TRBV5-1, the J call TRBJ2-7, with D possibly matching TRBD1 (6 bases). The CDR3 has 14 amino acids. Trimming stripped 4 bases from V and 4 bases from J, with 15 bases between. The germline V gene has CDR1 SGHRS and CDR2 YFSETQ. The CDR3 reads CASSMQGRGYEQYF. DNA for the CDR3: TGCGCCAGCAGCATGCAGGGGCGTGGGTACGAGCAGTACTTC.